These 7 T cell receptor beta chains were all obtained from the same sample, sequenced in a study of early T cells in non-severe SARS-CoV-2 infection (dated by TCRdb to the early 2020s). Receptor libraries were prepared by 5' RACE. Sequencer: NextSeq 500. TCRdb took the public reads, trimmed them with fastp at Q25, ran MiXCR for clone calling and kept in-frame beta chains. For every CDR3 protein sequence, its rows merge into one entry that carries the most common genes and DNA. The sample has about 69,000 distinct CDR3 sequences on record, 8.5% to 10% of them singletons. About 6.1% of the sample comes from the top ten. Sequenced sample: whole blood. These receptor sequences come from an adult who was a healthcare worker with PCR-confirmed SARS-CoV-2 infection or an uninfected control (not recorded which).

This clonotype was observed a handful of times. The chain has TRBV7-9 and TRBJ2-7, with TRBD1 as a possible D gene (6 bases). The V gene lost 6 bases and the J gene lost 7 bases, with 16 bases spanning the gap. The CDR3 has 13 residues. Germline CDR1 SEHNR, CDR2 FQNEAQ (reference sequence). The CDR3 region is CASRNAGRGEQYF. The CDR3 nucleotides read TGTGCCAGCAGGAATGCGGGCAGGGGAGAGCAGTACTTC. Full variable domain (outside the CDR3, taken from reference TRBV7-9 and TRBJ2-7): DTGVSQNPRHKITKRGQNVTFRCDPISEHNRLYWYRQTLGQGPEFLTYFQNEAQLEKSRLLSDRFSAERPKGSFSTLEIQRTEQGDSAMYLCASRNAGRGEQYFGPGTRLTVT.

This clonotype occurred many times. V usage is TRBV6-6 and J usage is TRBJ2-1, with 10 positions matching TRBD2. CDR1 and CDR2 (germline): MNHNY, SVGAGI (reference sequence). The CDR3 is made up of 17 amino acids. The V segment lost 6 bases and the J segment 4 bases; nucleotides outside the gene matches: 12. CDR3: CASSHPSGGTPYNEQFF. CDR3 DNA: TGTGCCAGCAGCCACCCTAGCGGGGGCACTCCGTACAATGAGCAGTTCTTC.

The table lists this clonotype with a few counts. The chain links TRBV11-2 to TRBJ1-1; a possible D gene is TRBD1 (5 bases). Germline values: CDR1 SGHAT, CDR2 FQNNGV. Trimming pared 5 bases from V and 10 bases from J, leaving 14 bases between. CDR3 length: 12 residues. CDR3 coding DNA: TGTGCCAGCAGCAGAGACAGACCATTAGCTTTCTTT. Translated, it gives CASSRDRPLAFF.

This clonotype turned up a few times. V and J are TRBV30 and TRBJ1-3; a weak D match, TRBD1 (5 bases). Per germline, CDR1 GTSNPN and CDR2 SVGIG (reference sequence). This CDR3 has 14 residues. V was pared by 2 bases and J by 0 bases, with 8 bases between. The CDR3 region is CAWSPTDSGNTIYF. The CDR3 nucleotides are TGTGCCTGGAGTCCGACAGACTCTGGAAACACCATATATTTT. Supplemented by reference TRBV30 and TRBJ1-3, the full variable domain reads SQTIHQWPATLVQPVGSPLSLECTVEGTSNPNLYWYRQAAGRGLQLLFYSVGIGQISSEVPQNLSASRPQDRQFILSSKKLLLSDSGFYLCAWSPTDSGNTIYFGEGSWLTVV.

This clonotype was counted many times. The V and J genes are TRBV19 and TRBJ2-2; no firm D call. The CDR3 has 12 residues. Germline V lookup: CDR1 LNHDA, CDR2 SQIVND (reference sequence). V was pared by 2 bases and J by 5 bases, with 3 bases between. CDR3 in amino acids: CASSIRTGELFF. CDR3 DNA sequence: TGTGCCAGTAGTATAAGGACCGGGGAGCTGTTTTTT. The full variable domain, completed using reference TRBV19 and TRBJ2-2, is DGGITQSPKYLFRKEGQNVTLSCEQNLNHDAMYWYRQDPGQGLRLIYYSQIVNDFQKGDIAEGYSVSREKKESFPLTVTSAQKNPTAFYLCASSIRTGELFFGEGSRLTVL.

The CDR3 DNA is TGTGCCAGCAGTTTTACGTCGGGACAGCAAGAGACCCAGTACTTC. It codes for CASSFTSGQQETQYF. The chain recombines TRBV7-2 with TRBJ2-5; TRBD1 aligns across 7 bases. V shed 6 bases and J 2 bases; nucleotides not matched to a gene: 9. Germline V lookup: CDR1 SGHTA, CDR2 FQGNSA. The CDR3 has 15 residues. The complete variable domain, with remaining parts taken from reference TRBV7-2 and TRBJ2-5, reads GAGVSQSPSNKVTEKGKDVELRCDPISGHTALYWYRQSLGQGLEFLIYFQGNSAPDKSGLPSDRFSAERTGGSVSTLTIQRTQQEDSAVYLCASSFTSGQQETQYFGPGTRLLVL.

This clonotype was observed a few times. The chain has TRBV3-1 and TRBJ1-1, with D possibly matching TRBD1 (5 bases). The CDR3 loop spans 14 amino acids. Per germline, CDR1 LGHDT and CDR2 YNNKEL (reference sequence). Trimming took 3 bases from V and 3 from J, leaving 11 bases between them. CDR3 DNA sequence: TGTGCCAGCAGCCAGGGGGGGGAGGACACTGAAGCTTTCTTT. It codes for CASSQGGEDTEAFF.